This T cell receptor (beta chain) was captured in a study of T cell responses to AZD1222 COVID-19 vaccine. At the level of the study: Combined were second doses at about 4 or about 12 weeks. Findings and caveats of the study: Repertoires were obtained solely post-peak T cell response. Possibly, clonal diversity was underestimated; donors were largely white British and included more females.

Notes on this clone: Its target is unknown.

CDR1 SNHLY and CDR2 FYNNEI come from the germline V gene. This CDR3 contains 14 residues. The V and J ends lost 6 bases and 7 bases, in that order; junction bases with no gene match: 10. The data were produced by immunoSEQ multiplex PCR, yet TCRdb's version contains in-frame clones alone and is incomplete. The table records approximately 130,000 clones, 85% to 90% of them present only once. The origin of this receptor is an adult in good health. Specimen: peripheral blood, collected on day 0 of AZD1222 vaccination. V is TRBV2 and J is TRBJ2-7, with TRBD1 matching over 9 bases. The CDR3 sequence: CASRDRTGDHEQYF. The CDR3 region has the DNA TGTGCCAGCAGAGATAGGACAGGGGATCATGAGCAGTACTTC.